This entry features one TCR beta chain sequence. The length of the CDR3 is 15 residues. Trimming removed 0 bases from V and 7 bases from J; junction bases left unmatched: 8. Germline V lookup: CDR1 LGHDT, CDR2 YNNKEL (reference sequence). These data come from a study of Graves' ophthalmopathy and Graves' hyperthyroidism. Investigators amplified TCR beta CDR3 regions from RNA transcripts. After a first-round RT-PCR with HTBI primers, a second-round multiplex PCR was run. TCRdb processed the multiplex PCR reads anew with MiXCR; each CDR3 protein has one entry. The table shows a few hundred thousand distinct CDR3 sequences, with around a fifth occurring only once.

V is TRBV3-1 and J is TRBJ2-5; the match to TRBD2 covers 7 bases. This sequence was found in a woman under 30 with stable Graves' hyperthyroidism. The sample comprised peripheral blood. The CDR3 spells CASSQDLTSRGTQYF. In DNA, the CDR3 is TGTGCCAGCAGCCAAGATCTGACTAGCCGAGGGACCCAGTACTTC.